These T cell receptor beta chains were read from a single sample in a study of response to subunit inactivated influenza vaccine. TCRdb reprocessed the RT-PCR reads with MiXCR, giving one entry per CDR3 protein. The sample carries about 540,000 distinct CDR3 sequences, under 25% recorded once. These data also featured in a second study, about T cells expressing NK-cell markers.

The material was CD4+ T cells sorted from PBMCs, obtained 11 to 12 days after vaccination. The receptors originated from a man aged 50 to 59 who received an inactivated influenza vaccine. CDR3s include the opening cysteine and the closing phenylalanine or tryptophan. D genes are given only for firm matches. Size is stated for part of the rows, as once, few or many counts, or as a class when the clone is expanded.

>NA|TRBV27|TRBJ2-6|14|few
TGTGCCAGCAGCGAAATCTCTGGGGCCAACGTCCTGACTTTC
CASSEISGANVLTF
>NA|TRBV20-1|TRBJ1-6|13|few
TGCAGTGCTTGGGGGGGCTATAATTCACCCCTCCACTTT
CSAWGGYNSPLHF
>TRBD2|TRBV7-2|TRBJ2-7|16|NA
TGTGCCGGGGCAGTTAGCGGGAGTTCAAGCTACTACGAGCAGTACTTC
CAGAVSGSSSYYEQYF
>NA|TRBV20-1|TRBJ1-1|13|few
TGCAGTGCTAGCCCCTCATTGAACACTGAAGCTTTCTTT
CSASPSLNTEAFF
>TRBD1|TRBV12-3/TRBV12-4|TRBJ2-7|14|NA
TGTGCCAGCAGTTTTGGGGGGACAGGGCACGAGCAGTACTTC
CASSFGGTGHEQYF
>TRBD2|TRBV11-2|TRBJ2-3|14|few
TGTGCCAGCAGCTTCATCGGGGGGGTGGATACGCAGTATTTT
CASSFIGGVDTQYF
>NA|TRBV20-1|TRBJ1-1|11|NA
TGCAGTGCTAAAGGGGGAGCTGAAGCTTTCTTT
CSAKGGAEAFF
>NA|TRBV11-2|TRBJ1-2|12|few
TGTGCCAGCAGCAAGGGTACGGTCGGCTACACCTTC
CASSKGTVGYTF
>NA|TRBV3-1|TRBJ2-7|15|once
TGTGCCAGCAGCCAGGATAGACTCAGGGGCGACGAGCAGTACTTC
CASSQDRLRGDEQYF
>NA|TRBV15|TRBJ2-6|14|NA
TGTGCCACCAGCAGGAGGCACGGGGCCAACGTCCTGACTTTC
CATSRRHGANVLTF